This TCR beta chain was identified in a study of blood T cell repertoires in COVID-19. Background on the study: The United States, Italy and Spain provided the acute and convalescent COVID-19 samples. PBMCs, B-cell-depleted T cells, or T cells provided the cDNA or gDNA that made up the material.

Germline assignment: CDR1 SGHVS and CDR2 FQNEAQ. The ends lost 2 bases at V and 4 bases at J; junction bases unmatched: 12. The CDR3 consists of 17 residues. As originally analysed: Reference gene primer amplification gave estimated nucleated cell counts. The table came from immunoSEQ multiplex PCR; TCRdb's copy has only in-frame clones and leaves some out. V and J calls and clone size come straight from that table; D and trimming were deduced from the DNA. Among 150,000 to 200,000 clones, roughly nine tenths were seen once, and the ten largest hold under 25%. This TCR was recovered from a man in his sixties with active or convalescent COVID-19. The gene calls are TRBV7-8 and TRBJ1-1; TRBD1 agrees at 8 bases. The sample taken for sequencing was peripheral blood. The DNA of the CDR3 is TGTGCCAGCAGCTTAAATCAGGGCAGGGACAGGATCACTGAAGCTTTCTTT. Translating gives CASSLNQGRDRITEAFF.